This T cell receptor beta chain derives from a study of blood T cell repertoires in COVID-19. Trimming took 2 bases from V and 13 from J, leaving 8 bases between them. The CDR3 is made up of 10 amino acids. The protocol was immunoSEQ multiplex PCR, while the TCRdb copy is restricted to in-frame clones and leaves out a portion. The sample shows some 240,000 clones, roughly 88% of them seen only once. This clone was seen only once. This sequence joins TRBV23-1 and TRBJ2-5; D perhaps matches TRBD2 (5 bases). TRBV23-1 is annotated as an ORF whose role is uncertain. Material: peripheral blood. The clonotype comes from a woman in her seventies with COVID-19, enrolled during active disease. CDR3 sequence: CASSQGAAYF. CDR3 bases: TGCGCCAGCAGTCAAGGAGCGGCGTACTTC.